This TCR beta chain was documented in a study of T cell responses to AZD1222 COVID-19 vaccine. Broader study findings: Every sample of the repertoires postdated the peak T cell response. Spike-spanning, vaccine-associated CD4 TCRs were dominant at 160-218 and 743-854. The reported proportion of spike-specific TCRs targeting unmutated variant regions was nearly half. Donors skewed white British and female; clonal diversity was possibly underestimated.

Germline CDR1 reads SGHDN; CDR2 reads FVKESK. The CDR3 spans 18 residues. V gave up 0 bases and J gave up 7 bases; unmatched junction bases: 14. On this clone: Its antigen is unidentified.

The assay was immunoSEQ multiplex PCR, and TCRdb's table has in-frame clones only and misses some. The sample lists roughly 85,000 clones, 88% occurring once. The V call is TRBV14, the J call TRBJ1-4; the match to TRBD1 covers 7 bases. The sequencing here drew on peripheral blood, taken on day 0 of MenACWY control vaccination. This sequence originates from an adult in good health. In DNA, the CDR3 is TGTGCCAGCAGCCAAGAAAGGCGAAGGGGGACAGATGGTGAAAAACTGTTTTTT. Encoded protein: CASSQERRRGTDGEKLFF.